This TCR beta chain was observed in a study of radiotherapy plus CTLA-4 blockade in lung cancer. Repertoires were generated with immunoSEQ multiplex PCR, while TCRdb's copy carries only in-frame clones and drops some. The sample lists 95,000 to 150,000 clones; about 87% were seen once. V dropped 6 bases and J dropped 3; count of bases not matched to a gene: 9. Germline lookup yields CDR1 MRHNA and CDR2 SNTAGT. This CDR3 region has 16 residues. Sample: peripheral blood, taken from a patient treated with radiotherapy plus ipilimumab. V gene TRBV6-4 combines with J gene TRBJ2-3; 10 bases are shared with TRBD2. The clonotype comes from a human donor with non-small cell lung cancer that progressed on radiotherapy plus ipilimumab. The CDR3 DNA is TGTGCCAGCAGCTTAACAGCGGGAGGGCCAACAGATACGCAGTATTTT. This encodes CASSLTAGGPTDTQYF.